The 15 T cell receptor beta chains below were found in one sample sequenced in a study of OX40 agonist ivuxolimab in advanced cancers. TCRdb's table, derived via immunoSEQ multiplex PCR, lists solely in-frame clones and lacks some. The sample includes about 88,000 clones, 85% seen only once; the top ten take around 0.2%. The sequencing used CD4+ or CD8+ T cells sorted from blood, collected in a trial of the OX40 agonist ivuxolimab. These receptors were taken from an adult with an advanced solid tumor such as melanoma, head and neck, liver or kidney cancer.

The chain recombines TRBV27 with TRBJ1-6; unclear D gene. CDR1 MNHEY and CDR2 SMNVEV come from the germline V gene (reference sequence). This CDR3 comprises 13 residues. Trimming left V 2 bases short and J 8 bases short, with 7 bases between. The CDR3, as DNA: TGTGCCAGCAGTTTAGCTCGGGATTCACCCCTCCACTTT. It yields the protein CASSLARDSPLHF.

This clone showed up just once. The chain employs TRBV19 and TRBJ1-5; D unresolved. Germline-derived CDR1 and CDR2 are LNHDA and SQIVND (reference sequence). The CDR3 has 14 residues. Trimming took off 1 base at V and 0 bases at J, with 4 bases between the two ends. CDR3 residues: CASSIAYSNQPQHF. The CDR3 nucleotides are TGTGCCAGTAGTATAGCATATAGCAATCAGCCCCAGCATTTT.

This clone was seen more than once but under ten times. V gene TRBV11-2 combines with J gene TRBJ2-1; weak D call: TRBD2 (5 bases). CDR3 length: 15 amino acids. With 5 bases removed from V and 5 bases from J, the gap between germline ends came to 16 bases. The V gene's germline CDR1 is SGHAT and CDR2 FQNNGV. CDR3 coding DNA: TGTGCCAGCAGCCAAGTAATGAGGGCCAACAATGAGCAGTTCTTC. Amino acids: CASSQVMRANNEQFF.

The chain links TRBV18 to TRBJ1-2; D is undetermined. Germline CDR1 KGHSH, CDR2 LQKENI. The CDR3 is made up of 13 amino acids. V lost 3 bases, J lost 4 bases, and 9 bases lay in between. CDR3: CASSPAESYGYTF. The DNA of the CDR3 is TGTGCCAGCTCACCGGCAGAAAGCTATGGCTACACCTTC.

The rearrangement uses TRBV7-2 and TRBJ1-5; perhaps TRBD1 as D (5 bases). This CDR3 has 15 amino acids. Germline-derived CDR1 and CDR2 are SGHTA and FQGNSA. With 5 bases removed from V and 7 bases from J, the gap between germline ends came to 18 bases. The CDR3 DNA reads TGTGCCAGCAGCCGTTGGGCAGGGATGGAACAGCCCCAGCATTTT. Translated, it gives CASSRWAGMEQPQHF. Supplemented by reference TRBV7-2 and TRBJ1-5, the full variable domain reads GAGVSQSPSNKVTEKGKDVELRCDPISGHTALYWYRQSLGQGLEFLIYFQGNSAPDKSGLPSDRFSAERTGGSVSTLTIQRTQQEDSAVYLCASSRWAGMEQPQHFGDGTRLSIL.

This clone was seen more than once but under ten times. DNA for the CDR3: TGCAGCGTGGGACAGGCGCAAAATCAGCCCCAGCATTTT. Its protein product is CSVGQAQNQPQHF. The rearrangement links TRBV29-1 to TRBJ1-5, with TRBD1 identical over 8 bases. CDR3 length: 13 residues. V lost 6 bases to trimming and J lost 4 bases; unmatched junction nucleotides: 5. Germline-derived CDR1 and CDR2 are SQVTM and ANQGSEA.

The V and J genes are TRBV28 and TRBJ1-1; D possibly corresponds to TRBD1 (6 bases). The V end was cut by 4 bases, the J end by 4 bases, with 19 bases between. Germline V lookup: CDR1 MDHEN, CDR2 SYDVKM. This CDR3 is 16 amino acids long. The CDR3 nucleotides are TGTGCCAGCAGTTCCCTCTTTCACGACAGGAGCACTGAAGCTTTCTTT. Translated: CASSSLFHDRSTEAFF.

For the CDR3, the DNA is TGTGCCATCAGTGATAGTGCGTCTCAGTTCTTC. The encoded protein is CAISDSASQFF. The V and J genes are TRBV10-3 and TRBJ2-1; D remains ambiguous. Per germline, CDR1 ENHRY and CDR2 SYGVKD. This CDR3 has 11 amino acids. The germline V and J ends were trimmed by 3 bases and 13 bases, with 10 bases remaining between them.

The J gene is TRBJ1-5, the V gene TRBV28; D gene uncertain. Germline lookup yields CDR1 MDHEN and CDR2 SYDVKM. This CDR3 has 14 amino acids. V lost 5 bases and J lost 6, with 14 bases in between. The CDR3 here is CASSLHTKVQPQHF. Here the CDR3 DNA reads TGTGCCAGCAGTCTTCATACCAAGGTTCAGCCCCAGCATTTT.

J is TRBJ2-7 and V is TRBV7-2; TRBD2 matches 10 bases. Germline values: CDR1 SGHTA, CDR2 FQGNSA. With V trimmed by 1 base and J by 4 bases, 7 bases remained unmatched. This CDR3 is built from 16 residues. The CDR3 spells CASSLGASGSGYEQYF. CDR3 DNA sequence: TGTGCCAGCAGCTTAGGAGCTAGCGGGAGTGGGTACGAGCAGTACTTC.

This rearrangement joins TRBV7-2 to TRBJ2-5; TRBD1 matches at 9 bases. J gave up 2 bases and V 5 bases, and 9 bases lay outside the gene matches. CDR3 length equals 16 residues. Per germline, CDR1 SGHTA and CDR2 FQGNSA. Here the CDR3 DNA reads TGTGCCAGCAGCGCCCCCCGGGACAGGGCTCAAGAGACCCAGTACTTC. Protein sequence: CASSAPRDRAQETQYF.

This clone was seen more than once but under ten times. The CDR3 region is CATFSRPYGYTF. The CDR3 DNA follows: TGTGCCACCTTCTCCAGGCCCTATGGCTACACCTTC. J is TRBJ1-2 and V is TRBV15; unclear D gene. Trimming took off 8 bases at V and 4 bases at J, with 11 bases between the two ends. CDR3 length equals 12 residues. Germline CDR1 LNHNV, CDR2 YYDKDF (reference sequence).

The chain is built from TRBV6-5 and TRBJ1-1; weak D call: TRBD1 (6 bases). Germline CDR1 is MNHEY and CDR2 is SVGAGI. Trimming took off 0 bases at V and 11 bases at J, with 13 bases between the two ends. CDR3 length: 13 amino acids. This chain's CDR3 is CASSYSGERGAFF. In DNA form, the CDR3 reads TGTGCCAGCAGTTACTCGGGTGAAAGGGGGGCTTTCTTT.

The chain uses TRBV5-4 and TRBJ2-3; D gene uncertain. Germline assignment: CDR1 SGHNT and CDR2 YYREEE (reference sequence). The CDR3 spans 14 residues. V lost 2 bases to trimming and J lost 2 bases, with 9 bases between them. CDR3 loop: CASSFVGNTDTQYF. As DNA, the CDR3 is TGTGCCAGCAGCTTCGTTGGGAACACAGATACGCAGTATTTT.

The chain joins TRBV5-1 to TRBJ2-1; no reliable D call. This CDR3 is built from 11 residues. The V gene lost 4 bases and the J gene lost 5 bases, with 4 bases spanning the gap. CDR1 is SGHRS, CDR2 YFSETQ, per germline. CDR3: CASSTDNEQFF. Here the CDR3 DNA reads TGCGCCAGCAGCACGGACAATGAGCAGTTCTTC.